This T cell receptor beta chain originates from a study of blood T cells in healthy people across ages (dated by TCRdb to about 2015). As for the study more broadly: In model experiments, roughly one uniquely barcoded TCR beta cDNA molecule per two T cells was captured by template switching. The study measured age-related changes in TCR beta repertoire diversity using deep sequencing normalized with unique cDNA molecular identifiers. Donors were grouped into four age groups: young (average 16 years), middle-aged (around 39), aged (about 59) and long-lived (about 82). To avoid experimental bias, donors of different ages were spread randomly across the sequencing lanes. The study analyzed two additional independent replicas of 1 million unique cDNA reads from the same blood draw for two donors, one aged 18 to 30 and one aged 80 or older. What the study reported, not specific to this receptor: Compared with the aged group, the long-lived group had more naive CD4+ T cells, fewer expanded clones and increased TCR diversity, a pattern suggesting age selection. Conclusive comparison of naive and antigen-experienced compartments was prevented by the profiling of bulk unsorted PBMCs. A strong correlation was found between observed TCR beta diversity and the percentage of naive T cells measured by flow cytometry. Observed TCR beta diversity per million T cells fell roughly linearly with age, and a significant reduction was already apparent by age around 39. Estimates of total diversity based on one million sequenced T cells were regarded as lower bounds and as underestimates. Donor CMV infection status was unknown, potentially confounding age-related changes in expanded clonotypes.

The donors were a few dozen Caucasian individuals from Russia, aged roughly 6 to 100 years, who were systemically healthy. Each donor gave about 9.8 milliliters of peripheral blood, drawn into EDTA-treated Vacutainer tubes. Ficoll-Paque density-gradient centrifugation was used to isolate PBMCs, with at least 6.5 million obtained per sample. Total RNA, at least 5 micrograms per sample, was extracted from PBMCs with Trizol reagent. Naive CD45RAhigh/CD27high T cell percentages were measured by flow cytometry on a PBMC aliquot from every donor. Receptor libraries were prepared by 5' RACE. Instrument on record: Illumina HiSeq 2500. A second PCR of roughly 7 to 12 cycles was performed with a sample-barcoded 5' primer and a J-beta primer mix. A unique molecular identifier was introduced onto each TCR beta cDNA molecule by a template-switch 5' adaptor carrying 12 random nucleotides. At least 2.5 million CDR3-containing paired-end reads were obtained from each sample. First-strand cDNA was synthesized from all RNA with the Mint cDNA synthesis kit, primed by a TRBC-specific oligonucleotide. Following uracil-DNA glycosylase treatment, all cDNA underwent a first 18-cycle PCR with the universal primers M1SS and BC2_uni_R. The original pipeline was this. For normalization, 1 million high-quality reads were randomly selected from each sample, with every read carrying a distinct molecular identifier. Instead of being binned into consensus sequences, reads that shared molecular identifiers were thrown out. CDR3 identification, clonotype clustering and error correction used MiTCR with a Q25 quality threshold and the strictest error-elimination algorithm. A nonparametric unseen species model with Euler transformation was used to estimate lower-bound total TCR beta diversity. The raw public reads went through TCRdb reprocessing: fastp at Q25, MiXCR clone calling, in-frame beta chains kept. Entries are consolidated by CDR3 protein sequence, retaining the most common genes and DNA. What appears here as the V and J calls and clone size reflects TCRdb's work, not the paper's. The sample table lists hundreds of thousands of distinct CDR3 sequences, about 30% of them with a count of one. The top ten clonotypes cover around 15% of the sample.

Including the terminal cysteine and phenylalanine, the CDR3 comprises 16 residues. The only DNA kept is the CDR3, 48 bases in frame from the first base. Compared with germline, V lacks 6 bases and J lacks 10 bases; bases without a gene match: 17. Based on the germline V gene (reference sequence), the CDR1 and CDR2 sequences are DFQATT and SNEGSKA. This clonotype has at least ten counts. What this receptor recognizes is not known. Within one base of it there is no much larger clone, and no base qualities were kept. The rearranged chain carries TRBV20-1 and TRBJ1-6, with TRBD1 identical over 8 junction bases. The source of this sequence is an elderly woman in good health. The sequencing sample was made of blood. The CDR3 region: CSAAQPAGQGRSPLHF. The DNA reads as follows: TGCAGTGCAGCCCAACCAGCAGGACAGGGCCGCTCACCCCTCCACTTT.